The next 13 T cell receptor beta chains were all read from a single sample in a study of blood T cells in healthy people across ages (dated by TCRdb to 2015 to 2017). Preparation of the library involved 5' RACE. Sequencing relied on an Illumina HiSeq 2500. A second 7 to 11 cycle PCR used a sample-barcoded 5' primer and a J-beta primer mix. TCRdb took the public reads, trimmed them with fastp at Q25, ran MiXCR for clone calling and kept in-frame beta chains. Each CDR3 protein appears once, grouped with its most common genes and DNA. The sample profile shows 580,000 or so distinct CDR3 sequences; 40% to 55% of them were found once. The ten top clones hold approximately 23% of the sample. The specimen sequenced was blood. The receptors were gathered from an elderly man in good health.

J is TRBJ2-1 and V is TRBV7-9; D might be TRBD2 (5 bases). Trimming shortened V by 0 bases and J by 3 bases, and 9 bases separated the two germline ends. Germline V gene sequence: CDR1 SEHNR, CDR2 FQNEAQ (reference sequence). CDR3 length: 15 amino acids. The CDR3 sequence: CASSLAGEFYNEQFF. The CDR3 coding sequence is TGTGCCAGCAGCTTAGCCGGGGAGTTCTACAATGAGCAGTTCTTC.

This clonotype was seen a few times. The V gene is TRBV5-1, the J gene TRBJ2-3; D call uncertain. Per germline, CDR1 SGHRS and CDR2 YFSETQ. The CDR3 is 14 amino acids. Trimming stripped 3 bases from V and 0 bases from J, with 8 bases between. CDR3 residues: CASSSGKSTDTQYF. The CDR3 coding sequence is TGCGCCAGCAGCTCCGGAAAGAGCACAGATACGCAGTATTTT.

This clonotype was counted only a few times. CDR3 amino acids: CASSLRSARGSPDTDTQYF. The CDR3 DNA reads as TGTGCCAGCAGCTTAAGGTCGGCCAGGGGATCCCCCGACACAGATACGCAGTATTTT. The chain carries TRBV7-6 and TRBJ2-3, with a weak D call TRBD1 (6 bases). The CDR3 is 19 residues long. The germline V gene has CDR1 SGHVS and CDR2 FNYEAQ. With 2 bases removed from V and 2 bases from J, the gap between germline ends came to 23 bases. Full variable domain (missing parts from reference TRBV7-6 and TRBJ2-3): GAGVSQSPRYKVTKRGQDVALRCDPISGHVSLYWYRQALGQGPEFLTYFNYEAQQDKSGLPNDRFSAERPEGSISTLTIQRTEQRDSAMYRCASSLRSARGSPDTDTQYFGPGTRLTVL.

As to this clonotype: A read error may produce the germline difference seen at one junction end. CDR3 DNA sequence: TGTGCCAGCAGTCCCCCCCGGGGACAGGGGTCCTATAGCTACACCTTC. Residues: CASSPPRGQGSYSYTF. The chain has TRBV12-3 or TRBV12-4 and TRBJ1-2, with 10 bases fitting TRBD1. This CDR3 has 16 amino acids.

The chain's CDR3 is CASSQQGYTEAFF. CDR3 in DNA: TGCGCCAGCAGCCAACAGGGATACACTGAAGCTTTCTTT. V is TRBV4-3 and J is TRBJ1-1, with D possibly matching TRBD1 (5 bases). V gave up 2 bases and J gave up 3 bases, with 7 bases separating them. The CDR3 totals 13 residues. Per germline, CDR1 LGHNA and CDR2 YSLEER.

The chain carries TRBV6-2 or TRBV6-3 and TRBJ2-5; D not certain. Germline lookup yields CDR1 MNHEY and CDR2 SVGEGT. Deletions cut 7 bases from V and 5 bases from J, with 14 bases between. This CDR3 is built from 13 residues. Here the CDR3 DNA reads TGTGCCAGCAAGCTCCAAGAGGCGGAGACCCAGTACTTC. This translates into CASKLQEAETQYF.

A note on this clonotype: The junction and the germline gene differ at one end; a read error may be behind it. CDR3 region: CASSLGASGPKNEQFF. CDR3 nucleotides: TGTGCCAGCAGTTTAGGGGCTAGCGGGCCTAAAAATGAGCAGTTCTTC. The gene calls are TRBV7-2 and TRBJ2-1; 8 bases agree with TRBD2. CDR1 is SGHTA, CDR2 FQGNSA, per germline. This CDR3 comprises 16 residues.

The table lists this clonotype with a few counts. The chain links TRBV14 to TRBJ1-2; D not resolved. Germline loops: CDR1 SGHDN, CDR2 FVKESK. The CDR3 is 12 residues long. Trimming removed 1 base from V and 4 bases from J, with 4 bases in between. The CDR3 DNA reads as TGTGCCAGCAGCCAAGGTCGCTATGGCTACACCTTC. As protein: CASSQGRYGYTF.

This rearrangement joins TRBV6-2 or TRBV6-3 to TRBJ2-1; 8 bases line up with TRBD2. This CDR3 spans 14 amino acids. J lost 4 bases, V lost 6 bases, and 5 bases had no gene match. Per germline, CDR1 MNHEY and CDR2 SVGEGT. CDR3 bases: TGTGCCAGCAGAACGCGGGGGGAATACAATGAGCAGTTCTTC. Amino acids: CASRTRGEYNEQFF.

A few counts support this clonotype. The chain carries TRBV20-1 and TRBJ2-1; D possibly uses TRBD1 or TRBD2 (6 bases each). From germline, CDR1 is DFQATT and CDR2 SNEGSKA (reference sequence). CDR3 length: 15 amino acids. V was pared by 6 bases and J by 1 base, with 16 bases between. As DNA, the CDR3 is TGCAGTGCAAGGAGGGACATTCAATCCTACAATGAGCAGTTCTTC. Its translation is CSARRDIQSYNEQFF.

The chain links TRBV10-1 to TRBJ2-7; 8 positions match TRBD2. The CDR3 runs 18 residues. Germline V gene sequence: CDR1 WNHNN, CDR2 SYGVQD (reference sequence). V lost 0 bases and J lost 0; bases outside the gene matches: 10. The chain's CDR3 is CASSESIGGEKSSYEQYF. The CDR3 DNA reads TGCGCCAGCAGTGAGTCCATCGGGGGGGAAAAGAGCTCCTACGAGCAGTACTTC.

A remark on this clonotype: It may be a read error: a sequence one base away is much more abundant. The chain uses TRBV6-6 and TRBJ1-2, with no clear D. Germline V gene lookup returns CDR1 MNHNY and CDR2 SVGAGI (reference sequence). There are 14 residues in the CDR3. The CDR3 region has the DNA TGTGTCAGCAGTTACTCAGGCGCGAACTATGGCTACACCTTC. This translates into CVSSYSGANYGYTF.

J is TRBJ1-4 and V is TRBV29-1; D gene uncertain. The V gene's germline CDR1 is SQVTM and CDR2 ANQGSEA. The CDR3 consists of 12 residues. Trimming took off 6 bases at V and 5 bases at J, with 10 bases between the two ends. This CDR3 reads CSVRDPNEKLFF. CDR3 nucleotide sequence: TGCAGCGTCCGGGATCCAAATGAAAAACTGTTTTTT.